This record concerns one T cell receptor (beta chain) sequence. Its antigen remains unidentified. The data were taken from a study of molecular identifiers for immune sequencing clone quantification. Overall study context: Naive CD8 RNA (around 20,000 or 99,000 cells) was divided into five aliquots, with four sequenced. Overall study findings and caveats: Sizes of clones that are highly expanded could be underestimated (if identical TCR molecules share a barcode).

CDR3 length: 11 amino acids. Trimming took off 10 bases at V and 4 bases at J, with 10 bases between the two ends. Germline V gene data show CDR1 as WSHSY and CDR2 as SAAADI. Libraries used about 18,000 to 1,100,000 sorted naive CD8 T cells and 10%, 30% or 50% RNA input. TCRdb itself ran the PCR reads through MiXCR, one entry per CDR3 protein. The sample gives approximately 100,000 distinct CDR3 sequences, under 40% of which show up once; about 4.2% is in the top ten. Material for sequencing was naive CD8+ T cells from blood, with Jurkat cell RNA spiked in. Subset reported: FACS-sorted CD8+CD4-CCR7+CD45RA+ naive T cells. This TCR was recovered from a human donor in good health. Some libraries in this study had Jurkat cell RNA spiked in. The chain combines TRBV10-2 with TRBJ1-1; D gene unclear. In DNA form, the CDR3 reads TGCGCCACCAAGGAGGGCACTGAAGCTTTCTTT. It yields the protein CATKEGTEAFF.